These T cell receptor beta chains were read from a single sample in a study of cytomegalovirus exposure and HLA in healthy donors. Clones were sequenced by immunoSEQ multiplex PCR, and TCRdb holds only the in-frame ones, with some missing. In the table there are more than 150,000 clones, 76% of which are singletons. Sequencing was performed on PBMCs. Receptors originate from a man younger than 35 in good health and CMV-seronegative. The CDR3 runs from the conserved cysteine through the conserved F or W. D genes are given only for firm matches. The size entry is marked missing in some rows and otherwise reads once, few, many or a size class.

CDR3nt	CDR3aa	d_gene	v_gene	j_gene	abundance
TGCGCCAGCAGCTCGAGGGACTTAAACACCGGGGAGCTGTTTTTT	CASSSRDLNTGELFF	.	TRBV5-1	TRBJ2-2	.
TGTGCCAGCAGTTACGTCCTAGCGGGAGGCTACAATGAGCAGTTCTTC	CASSYVLAGGYNEQFF	TRBD2	TRBV6-5	TRBJ2-1	.
TGTGCCAGCAGCTTTCAGGGGACTGAAAAACTGTTTTTT	CASSFQGTEKLFF	.	TRBV5-6	TRBJ1-4	.
TGTGCCAGCAGCTTTTATTGGGCGGGGAGTTCAAGCTCCTACAATGAGCAGTTCTTC	CASSFYWAGSSSSYNEQFF	.	TRBV7-2	TRBJ2-1	.
TGTGCCAGCAGCCGTAGCGGGTCCCCCTACGAGCAGTACTTC	CASSRSGSPYEQYF	TRBD2	TRBV25-1	TRBJ2-7	.
TGTGCCGGCTTTGGGGAGGGCGCGAACACCGGGGAGCTGTTTTTT	CAGFGEGANTGELFF	TRBD2	TRBV10-3	TRBJ2-2	few
TGTGCCAGCAGCCCGCCGGGACTAGGGTTATTGGGTGAGCAGTTCTTC	CASSPPGLGLLGEQFF	TRBD2	TRBV11-2	TRBJ2-1	.
TGTGCCAGCAGCCCCCTTCAAATATTACAGGGGTCTAATGAAAAACTGTTTTTT	CASSPLQILQGSNEKLFF	TRBD1	TRBV4-2	TRBJ1-4	.
TGTGCCAGCAGCGCGCCCCGACAGGGGTGGACGGAGACCCAGTACTTC	CASSAPRQGWTETQYF	TRBD1	TRBV9	TRBJ2-5	.
TGCGCCAGCATTAGGGGGTTTGCCGGTACTTCTGAAGCTTTCTTT	CASIRGFAGTSEAFF	.	TRBV10-2	TRBJ1-1	.
TGTGCCAGCAGCCGGACTAGTTTGGACGAGCAGTACTTC	CASSRTSLDEQYF	TRBD2	TRBV6-5	TRBJ2-7	once
TGTGCCAGCAGTCTTAGGGGGTATGAGCAGTTCTTC	CASSLRGYEQFF	.	TRBV7-6	TRBJ2-1	.
TGTGCCAGCAGCCAAGAATCAAATCAGCCCCAGCATTTT	CASSQESNQPQHF	.	TRBV4-2	TRBJ1-5	.
TGTGCCGCCTCGGGACTGCGGGAAAACACTGAAGCTTTCTTT	CAASGLRENTEAFF	.	TRBV30	TRBJ1-1	.
TGTGCCAGCCGTCTCAGCGGCACAGATACGCAGTATTTT	CASRLSGTDTQYF	.	TRBV28	TRBJ2-3	.
TGCGCCAGCAGCTTCAGAGGGGGCGACCGCGCTGGGGAAAAACTGTTTTTT	CASSFRGGDRAGEKLFF	TRBD1	TRBV5-1	TRBJ1-4	.
TGCGCCAGCAGCTTGCAGGGGTCACCCTACGAGCAGTACTTC	CASSLQGSPYEQYF	.	TRBV5-1	TRBJ2-7	.
TGTGCCAGCAGGGAGGGGCAATACCAAGAGACCCAGTACTTC	CASREGQYQETQYF	.	TRBV28	TRBJ2-5	.
TGTGCCTGGACCAAGACAGGGTCGAACTGGAACACTGAAGCTTTCTTT	CAWTKTGSNWNTEAFF	TRBD1	TRBV30	TRBJ1-1	.
TGTGCCAGCAGTTACAAAACCGGGACAGCTTATGGCTACACCTTC	CASSYKTGTAYGYTF	TRBD1	TRBV11-2	TRBJ1-2	.
TGTGCCAGCAGCCGGAGTCGGGACTCACGCTCCCCGAACACCGGGGAGCTGTTTTTT	CASSRSRDSRSPNTGELFF	.	TRBV4-2	TRBJ2-2	.
TGTGCCAGCAGGGGGGACAGTCTACACACTGAAGCTTTCTTT	CASRGDSLHTEAFF	TRBD1	TRBV2	TRBJ1-1	.
TGTGCCAGCAGCGCGGGGTATGGGGCCTCCGAGCAGTACTTC	CASSAGYGASEQYF	.	TRBV5-5	TRBJ2-7	.
TGTGCCAGCAGCTTGACCTCACTAGCGGAGGCCTACAATGAGCAGTTCTTC	CASSLTSLAEAYNEQFF	TRBD2	TRBV5-5	TRBJ2-1	.
TGTGCCAGCAGTCCCCAGGGGGGAAGGGGGGTCGAGCAGTACTTC	CASSPQGGRGVEQYF	.	TRBV28	TRBJ2-7	many
TGTGCCACCAGCAGAGATCGGGGGGGCAATGAGCAGTTCTTC	CATSRDRGGNEQFF	TRBD2	TRBV15	TRBJ2-1	.